The 3 T cell receptor beta chains given below trace back to one sample, sequenced in a study of shared clonotypes between healthy human individuals. The assay was immunoSEQ multiplex PCR, and TCRdb's table has in-frame clones only and misses some. The repertoire holds over 850,000 clones, with roughly 74% as singletons. Sequencing was carried out using memory CD4+ T cells from PBMCs. Subset noted: CD45RA-negative fraction. The receptors were gathered from a man between 18 and 35 years old in good health. Some clones in this sample may be carry-over from other donors' samples.

The chain employs TRBV23-1 and TRBJ1-2; D is unclear. TRBV23-1 falls under the ORF class, with uncertain function. Trimming cost V 2 bases and J 7 bases, with 14 bases left between them. This CDR3 is 14 amino acids long. The CDR3 region has the DNA TGCGCCAGCAGTCAAAAGGGCAAGTCTCGTGGCTACACCTTC. Protein: CASSQKGKSRGYTF.

The V gene is TRBV11-2, the J gene TRBJ1-4, with TRBD1 as a possible D gene (6 bases). The CDR3 length is 14 residues. CDR1 and CDR2 (germline): SGHAT, FQNNGV. V was shortened by 5 bases and J by 7 bases, with 14 bases between the two germline ends. The CDR3 bases are TGTGCCAGCAGCCCCTGGACAGCTGGTGAAAAACTGTTTTTT. Protein sequence: CASSPWTAGEKLFF.

This rearrangement joins TRBV28 to TRBJ2-5; 9 bases match TRBD1. After removal of 11 bases from V and 7 bases from J, the junction contained 14 bases not matched to a gene. Germline-derived CDR1 and CDR2 are MDHEN and SYDVKM. This CDR3 contains 14 residues. DNA for the CDR3: TGTGCCGGAGAGTCCAGGGACAGGGAGGGGACCCAGTACTTC. Translated, it gives CAGESRDREGTQYF.